The sequence of this T cell receptor (beta chain) was determined in a study of immune heterogeneity within non-small cell lung tumors. General study findings and limits: Tumor sites within a patient were found to share identical dominant CDR3 beta clonotypes, and site-unique high-frequency clones were also present.

Multiplex PCR with 32 V and 13 J primers amplified TCR beta CDR3. TCRdb passed the multiplex PCR reads through MiXCR, listing each CDR3 protein once. The sample lists about 2,900 distinct CDR3 sequences, about a quarter occurring once. The starting template was genomic DNA from bulk tumor, about 600 ng per sample. Biopsies, several per primary tumor and spaced far apart, were collected during surgery. Untreated, newly diagnosed non-small cell lung cancer patients underwent curative surgery. There are 13 residues in the CDR3. V shed 8 bases and J 6 bases; nucleotides not matched to a gene: 4. Germline V gene sequence: CDR1 MDHEN, CDR2 SYDVKM. This clonotype was observed a few times. As yet, its antigen is unknown.

This clonotype originated in a female donor with non-small cell lung cancer. Sequenced: lung tumor tissue. The chain joins TRBV28 to TRBJ2-1; 10 bases map to TRBD1. CDR3 residues: CASRGQGTNEQFF. The CDR3 nucleotides read TGTGCCAGCCGGGGACAGGGGACCAATGAGCAGTTCTTC.